The 31 T cell receptor beta chains below were found in one sample sequenced in a study of OX40 agonist ivuxolimab in advanced cancers. Using immunoSEQ multiplex PCR, the repertoire was profiled, and TCRdb retains in-frame clones only, with some absent. The table shows about 69,000 clones, with around 83% occurring only once. Sequences were derived from CD4+ or CD8+ T cells sorted from blood, sampled in a trial of the OX40 agonist ivuxolimab. These receptors were collected from an adult with an advanced solid tumor such as melanoma, head and neck, liver or kidney cancer.

The rearrangement joins TRBV5-8 to TRBJ2-5; TRBD2 matches at 13 bases. Germline V lookup: CDR1 SGHTS, CDR2 YDEGEE. Unmatched junction bases numbered 6, after V lost 4 bases and J lost 3 bases. The CDR3 loop spans 16 amino acids. The CDR3 DNA follows: TGTGCCAGCAGCCCTGGACTAGCGGGGGCAAAAGAGACCCAGTACTTC. Encoded protein: CASSPGLAGAKETQYF.

Here the CDR3 DNA reads TGTGCCAGCAGTGACGGACGGACCCCTTCACCCCTCCACTTT. This encodes CASSDGRTPSPLHF. This chain links TRBV6-1 with TRBJ1-6; the D is unclear. The V end lost 3 bases, the J end lost 9 bases, and 12 bases lay between the germline ends. Germline V gene data show CDR1 as MNHNS and CDR2 as SASEGT. This CDR3 has 14 amino acids.

In this sample, this clone turned up a few times. The genes are TRBV19 and TRBJ1-6; D unclear. Germline CDR1 and CDR2: LNHDA and SQIVND (reference sequence). The CDR3 contains 13 residues. V dropped 3 bases and J dropped 7 bases, with 7 bases sitting between them. CDR3 residues: CASSILGNSPLHF. As DNA, the CDR3 is TGTGCCAGTAGTATTTTGGGGAATTCACCCCTCCACTTT. Full variable domain (outside the CDR3, taken from reference TRBV19 and TRBJ1-6): DGGITQSPKYLFRKEGQNVTLSCEQNLNHDAMYWYRQDPGQGLRLIYYSQIVNDFQKGDIAEGYSVSREKKESFPLTVTSAQKNPTAFYLCASSILGNSPLHFGNGTRLTVT.

CDR3 nucleotides: TGTGCCAGCAGTGAAGCGCTTCTGGGGTCCCTGTCCTACGAGCAGTACTTC. Protein product: CASSEALLGSLSYEQYF. This rearrangement joins TRBV6-1 to TRBJ2-7, with no clear D. This CDR3 spans 17 amino acids. V was pared by 0 bases and J by 1 base, with 16 bases between. Germline CDR1 is MNHNS and CDR2 is SASEGT.

The chain recombines TRBV4-1 with TRBJ2-5, with D unresolved. The J call may be wrong; the DNA end is better matched by TRBJ2-7. This CDR3 has 15 residues. CDR1 is MGHRA, CDR2 YSYEKL, per germline. The CDR3 nucleotides read TGCGCCAGCAGCCAAGGAAACGGCGACTTCTACGAGCAGTACTTC. Translating it yields CASSQGNGDFYEQYF.

The rearrangement uses TRBV18 and TRBJ2-5; D is ambiguous. Per germline, CDR1 KGHSH and CDR2 LQKENI. The germline V and J ends were trimmed by 0 bases and 4 bases, with 6 bases remaining between them. The length of the CDR3 is 13 residues. The CDR3 loop reads CASSPPSVETQYF. CDR3 coding DNA: TGTGCCAGCTCACCACCCTCCGTAGAGACCCAGTACTTC.

This rearrangement joins TRBV6-6 to TRBJ2-7, with D unresolved. From germline, CDR1 is MNHNY and CDR2 SVGAGI (reference sequence). V was pared by 0 bases and J by 4 bases, with 7 bases between. CDR3 size: 13 residues. This chain's CDR3 is CASSYSDGYEQYF. CDR3 bases: TGTGCCAGCAGTTACTCGGACGGTTACGAGCAGTACTTC.

CDR3 DNA sequence: TGTGCCAGTAGAATCCCACAGCAGGGGAGGAGAGGGGGCTACACCTTC. Its protein product is CASRIPQQGRRGGYTF. This chain links TRBV19 with TRBJ1-2; a weak D match, TRBD1 (6 bases). Germline V gives CDR1 LNHDA, CDR2 SQIVND (reference sequence). Between the trimmed V and J ends, which lost 6 bases and 8 bases, there was a span of 25 bases. This CDR3 contains 16 residues. Full variable domain (missing parts from reference TRBV19 and TRBJ1-2): DGGITQSPKYLFRKEGQNVTLSCEQNLNHDAMYWYRQDPGQGLRLIYYSQIVNDFQKGDIAEGYSVSREKKESFPLTVTSAQKNPTAFYLCASRIPQQGRRGGYTFGSGTRLTVV.

The V and J genes are TRBV5-1 and TRBJ2-7; 13 positions agree with TRBD2. V was clipped by 5 bases and J by 3 bases; unmatched bases: 5. Germline CDR1 and CDR2: SGHRS and YFSETQ. The length of the CDR3 is 15 residues. The CDR3 nucleotides are TGCGCCAGCAGGTGGACTAGCGGGAGTAGCTACGAGCAGTACTTC. This translates into CASRWTSGSSYEQYF.

This chain joins TRBV29-1 and TRBJ2-2; 8 bases fit TRBD1. Germline CDR1 reads SQVTM; CDR2 reads ANQGSEA. This CDR3 has 14 amino acids. V shed 7 bases, J shed 8 bases, and the junction held 12 bases outside the gene matches. CDR3 nucleotide sequence: TGCAGCGCCAAGACGGGCGGGGACAGGGGGGAGCTGTTTTTT. Encoded protein: CSAKTGGDRGELFF.

The V call is TRBV5-4, the J call TRBJ1-2; D unresolved. Deletions cut 0 bases from V and 1 base from J, with 10 bases between. The CDR3 spans 15 residues. Germline V lookup: CDR1 SGHNT, CDR2 YYREEE (reference sequence). The CDR3 loop is CASSLGQSLNYGYTF. As DNA, the CDR3 is TGTGCCAGCAGCTTGGGGCAGTCGCTTAACTATGGCTACACCTTC.

Notes on this clone: The sample has other DNA sequences that encode this CDR3 too. The chain has TRBV4-1 and TRBJ2-7, with 8 positions matching TRBD1. CDR3 length equals 15 residues. CDR1 is MGHRA, CDR2 YSYEKL, per germline. The J segment lost 3 bases and the V segment lost 2 bases, leaving 6 bases of the junction unmatched. The CDR3 sequence is CASSQLGDRHYEQYF. The CDR3 bases are TGCGCCAGCAGCCAATTGGGGGACAGGCACTACGAGCAGTACTTC.

The chain combines TRBV6-1 with TRBJ2-5; a weak D match, TRBD1 (6 bases). The CDR3 loop spans 14 amino acids. Germline V gene sequence: CDR1 MNHNS, CDR2 SASEGT. Trimming shortened V by 9 bases and J by 3 bases, and 17 bases separated the two germline ends. CDR3 amino acids: CASETGSAEETQYF. Here the CDR3 DNA reads TGTGCCAGTGAGACAGGTTCGGCAGAAGAGACCCAGTACTTC.

The chain joins TRBV9 to TRBJ2-1; 9 bases line up with TRBD2. V trimming: 3 bases; J trimming: 4 bases; junction bases outside the gene matches: 8. CDR1 is SGDLS and CDR2 is YYNGEE in the germline V gene. CDR3 length: 16 amino acids. CDR3 residues: CASSAEKTSGYNEQFF. The DNA for the CDR3 is TGTGCCAGCAGCGCAGAGAAGACTAGCGGATACAATGAGCAGTTCTTC.

The gene calls are TRBV5-1 and TRBJ1-2, with D tentatively TRBD1 (6 bases). V was clipped by 3 bases and J by 2 bases, with 11 bases between them. CDR1 and CDR2 from the germline V gene are SGHRS and YFSETQ. The CDR3 extends over 14 amino acids. The CDR3 protein is CASSSSQGNYGYTF. CDR3 DNA: TGCGCCAGCAGCTCGTCGCAGGGGAACTATGGCTACACCTTC.

This clone has a single count. This rearrangement joins TRBV11-3 to TRBJ2-2; D gene uncertain. CDR3 length equals 13 residues. V was pared by 2 bases and J by 7 bases, with 8 bases between. CDR1 SGHNT and CDR2 YENEEA come from the germline V gene. The CDR3 is CASSLRGRGELFF. The CDR3 coding sequence is TGTGCCAGCAGCTTAAGAGGTCGCGGGGAGCTGTTTTTT.

CDR3 in amino acids: CASSPTTGQETQYF. CDR3 sequence (DNA): TGTGCCAGCTCACCTACCACAGGGCAGGAGACCCAGTACTTC. The chain uses TRBV18 and TRBJ2-5; possible D gene TRBD1, 6 bases. Trimming took off 3 bases at V and 5 bases at J, with 13 bases between the two ends. Germline V gene data show CDR1 as KGHSH and CDR2 as LQKENI. The CDR3 has 14 residues.

A few counts support this clone. J is TRBJ1-4 and V is TRBV2; unclear D gene. Germline CDR1 and CDR2: SNHLY and FYNNEI. V lost 4 bases to trimming and J lost 10 bases, with 4 bases between them. The CDR3 length is 10 residues. The CDR3 DNA sequence: TGTGCCAGCAGTGGCAGAAAACTGTTTTTT. Its protein is CASSGRKLFF.

This clone appeared a few times. V gene TRBV5-5 combines with J gene TRBJ2-7, with 7 bases aligning to TRBD1. Germline V lookup: CDR1 SGHKS, CDR2 YYEKEE (reference sequence). The CDR3 loop spans 16 amino acids. J lost 3 bases, V lost 0 bases, and 9 bases had no gene match. In nucleotides, the CDR3 is TGTGCCAGCAGCTTGGCCAAGGGGGCAGGGGTCTACGAGCAGTACTTC. It specifies CASSLAKGAGVYEQYF. Full variable domain (missing parts from reference TRBV5-5 and TRBJ2-7): DAGVTQSPTHLIKTRGQQVTLRCSPISGHKSVSWYQQVLGQGPQFIFQYYEKEERGRGNFPDRFSARQFPNYSSELNVNALLLGDSALYLCASSLAKGAGVYEQYFGPGTRLTVT.

The sample holds one count of this clone. This rearrangement joins TRBV6-1 to TRBJ2-3; D is unclear. CDR3 length: 13 amino acids. V was trimmed by 3 bases and J by 10 bases, leaving 14 bases between them. The germline V gene encodes CDR1 MNHNS and CDR2 SASEGT. The CDR3 loop is CASSEGPILSQYF. The CDR3 bases are TGTGCCAGCAGTGAGGGCCCGATCCTTTCGCAGTATTTT.

V and J are TRBV4-2 and TRBJ2-7; TRBD1 matches at 8 bases. The CDR3 contains 17 residues. The germline CDR1 and CDR2 sequences are LGHNA and YNFKEQ. Trimming cost V 4 bases and J 0 bases; bases outside gene matches: 11. The CDR3 coding sequence is TGTGCCAGCAGCCTCCATCAGGGGACAGGCAGCTCCTACGAGCAGTACTTC. This translates into CASSLHQGTGSSYEQYF.

This chain links TRBV15 with TRBJ1-1; D is possibly TRBD1 (5 bases). Germline loops: CDR1 LNHNV, CDR2 YYDKDF (reference sequence). This CDR3 has 14 amino acids. V shed 3 bases and J shed 3 bases, with 11 bases lying between them. The chain's CDR3 is CATSSGGHHTEAFF. The CDR3 DNA is TGTGCCACCAGCAGCGGCGGACATCACACTGAAGCTTTCTTT.

This clone was detected once. This chain joins TRBV27 and TRBJ2-7; 7 bases are a match to TRBD1. Trimming removed 6 bases from V and 3 bases from J; junction bases left unmatched: 8. This CDR3 spans 14 amino acids. In germline, CDR1 is MNHEY, CDR2 SMNVEV (reference sequence). CDR3 nucleotide sequence: TGTGCCAGCAGGTCTACAGGGGTTGGCTACGAGCAGTACTTC. Its protein is CASRSTGVGYEQYF.

The chain uses TRBV6-6 and TRBJ2-7; the D gene could be TRBD1 or TRBD2 (5 bases each). V lost 5 bases, J lost 4 bases, and 15 bases lay in between. From germline, CDR1 is MNHNY and CDR2 SVGAGI (reference sequence). The CDR3 sequence is 14 residues long. In nucleotides, the CDR3 is TGTGCCAGCAGTCATCCGGGACGGTGGTACGAGCAGTACTTC. Its translation: CASSHPGRWYEQYF.

The chain employs TRBV14 and TRBJ2-7; 9 nucleotides agree with TRBD1. The V gene end was trimmed by 4 bases and the J gene end by 4 bases; junction bases not matched to a gene: 8. The CDR3 has 15 residues. Germline V gene sequence: CDR1 SGHDN, CDR2 FVKESK. In DNA form, the CDR3 reads TGTGCCAGCAGCCGAGGACAGGGGCTTTGGTACGAGCAGTACTTC. This translates into CASSRGQGLWYEQYF. The whole variable domain, remainder taken from reference TRBV14 and TRBJ2-7, is EAGVTQFPSHSVIEKGQTVTLRCDPISGHDNLYWYRRVMGKEIKFLLHFVKESKQDESGMPNNRFLAERTGGTYSTLKVQPAELEDSGVYFCASSRGQGLWYEQYFGPGTRLTVT.

The chain is built from TRBV2 and TRBJ1-2; 7 positions match TRBD1. Trimming at V came to 5 bases and at J to 7 bases, leaving 7 bases not matched to a gene. From germline, CDR1 is SNHLY and CDR2 FYNNEI. The CDR3 contains 13 residues. Written as DNA, the CDR3 is TGTGCCAGCAGTTCCGACAGGGCGGTTGGCTACACCTTC. It specifies CASSSDRAVGYTF.

This chain uses TRBV4-1 with TRBJ1-4, with 12 positions matching TRBD1. CDR3 size: 16 residues. V lost 2 bases and J lost 5; bases outside the gene matches: 3. CDR1 is MGHRA, CDR2 YSYEKL, per germline. The CDR3 spells CASSQPGTGGNEKLFF. In DNA form, the CDR3 reads TGCGCCAGCAGCCAACCCGGGACAGGGGGCAATGAAAAACTGTTTTTT.

This sequence joins TRBV5-1 and TRBJ2-1, with 7 bases aligning to TRBD1. Germline lookup yields CDR1 SGHRS and CDR2 YFSETQ. Unmatched junction bases numbered 7, after V lost 3 bases and J lost 4 bases. The CDR3 runs 15 residues. This CDR3 is CASSSAGTAYNEQFF. CDR3 DNA: TGCGCCAGCAGCTCGGCCGGGACAGCATACAATGAGCAGTTCTTC.

This CDR3 reads CASRPIKGGQETQYF. CDR3 DNA: TGTGCCAGCAGACCGATAAAAGGCGGTCAAGAGACCCAGTACTTC. The chain joins TRBV11-2 to TRBJ2-5; no reliable D call. CDR1 is SGHAT and CDR2 is FQNNGV in the germline V gene. Trimming removed 6 bases at V and 2 bases at J, with 16 bases between. The CDR3 loop spans 15 amino acids.

The V and J genes are TRBV28 and TRBJ2-7; no reliable D call. CDR3 size: 12 residues. CDR1 is MDHEN and CDR2 is SYDVKM in the germline V gene. Between the trimmed V and J ends, which lost 2 bases and 3 bases, there was a span of 5 bases. The DNA for the CDR3 is TGTGCCAGCAGTTTAGGATTCTACGAGCAGTACTTC. Translation: CASSLGFYEQYF.

This CDR3 reads CASSHSEIQYF. The CDR3 DNA follows: TGTGCCAGCAGTCATTCTGAAATTCAGTACTTC. This chain joins TRBV6-5 and TRBJ2-4; D gene ambiguous. The CDR3 runs to 11 residues. Trimming removed 5 bases at V and 10 bases at J, with 9 bases between. Per the germline V gene, CDR1 is MNHEY and CDR2 is SVGAGI.